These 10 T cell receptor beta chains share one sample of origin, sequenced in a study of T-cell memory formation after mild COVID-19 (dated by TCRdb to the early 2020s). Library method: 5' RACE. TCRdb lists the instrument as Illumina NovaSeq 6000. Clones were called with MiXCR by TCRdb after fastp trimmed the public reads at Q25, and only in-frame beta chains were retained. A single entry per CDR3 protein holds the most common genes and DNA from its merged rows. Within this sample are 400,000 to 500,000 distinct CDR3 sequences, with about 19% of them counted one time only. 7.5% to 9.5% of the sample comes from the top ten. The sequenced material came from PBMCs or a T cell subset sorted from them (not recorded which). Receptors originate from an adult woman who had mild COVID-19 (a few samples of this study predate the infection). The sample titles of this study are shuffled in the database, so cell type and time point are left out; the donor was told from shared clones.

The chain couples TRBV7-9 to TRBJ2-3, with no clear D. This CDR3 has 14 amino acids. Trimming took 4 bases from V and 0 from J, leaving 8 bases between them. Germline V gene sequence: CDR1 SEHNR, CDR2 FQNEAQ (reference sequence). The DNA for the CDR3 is TGTGCCAGCAGCTGGATGTCCAGCACAGATACGCAGTATTTT. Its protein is CASSWMSSTDTQYF.

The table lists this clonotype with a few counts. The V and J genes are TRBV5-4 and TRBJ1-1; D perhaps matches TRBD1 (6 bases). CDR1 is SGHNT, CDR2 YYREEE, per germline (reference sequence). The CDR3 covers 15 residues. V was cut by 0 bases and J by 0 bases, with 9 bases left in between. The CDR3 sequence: CASSLEGGLNTEAFF. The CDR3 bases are TGTGCCAGCAGCTTGGAAGGGGGTCTGAACACTGAAGCTTTCTTT. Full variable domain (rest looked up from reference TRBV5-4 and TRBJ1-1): ETGVTQSPTHLIKTRGQQVTLRCSSQSGHNTVSWYQQALGQGPQFIFQYYREEENGRGNFPPRFSGLQFPNYSSELNVNALELDDSALYLCASSLEGGLNTEAFFGQGTRLTVV.

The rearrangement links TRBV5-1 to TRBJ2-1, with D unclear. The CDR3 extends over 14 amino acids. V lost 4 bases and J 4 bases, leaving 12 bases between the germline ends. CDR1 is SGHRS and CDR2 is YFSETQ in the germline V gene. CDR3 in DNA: TGCGCCAGCAGCCCACCCGTGGTGTACAATGAGCAGTTCTTC. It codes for CASSPPVVYNEQFF.

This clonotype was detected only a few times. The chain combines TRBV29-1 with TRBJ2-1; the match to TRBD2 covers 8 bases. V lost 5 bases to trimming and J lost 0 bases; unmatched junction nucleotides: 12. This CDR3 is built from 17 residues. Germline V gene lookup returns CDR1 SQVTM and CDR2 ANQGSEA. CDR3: CSVFGGGRGSSYNEQFF. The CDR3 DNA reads TGCAGCGTTTTCGGGGGGGGTCGGGGTAGCTCCTACAATGAGCAGTTCTTC.

As DNA, the CDR3 is TGTGCCAGCAGCTTGAGGGTTGTGGAGACCCAGTACTTC. Translation: CASSLRVVETQYF. V gene TRBV7-6 combines with J gene TRBJ2-5, with a weak D call TRBD2 (5 bases). Germline V gene sequence: CDR1 SGHVS, CDR2 FNYEAQ. V lost 3 bases and J 5 bases, leaving 10 bases between the germline ends. The CDR3 loop spans 13 amino acids.

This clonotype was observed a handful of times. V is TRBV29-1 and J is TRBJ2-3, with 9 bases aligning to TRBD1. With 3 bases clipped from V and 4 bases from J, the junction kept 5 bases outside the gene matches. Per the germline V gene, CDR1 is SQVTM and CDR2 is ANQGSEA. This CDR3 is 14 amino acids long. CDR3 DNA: TGCAGCGTTGAGGGACAGGGATTCTCAGATACGCAGTATTTT. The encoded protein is CSVEGQGFSDTQYF.

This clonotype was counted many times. The CDR3 DNA follows: TGTGCCAGCAGCGCCAGACTAGCAGATACGCAGTATTTT. It yields the protein CASSARLADTQYF. The chain is built from TRBV7-6 and TRBJ2-3; a weak D match, TRBD2 (6 bases). V was cut by 5 bases and J by 4 bases, with 10 bases left in between. This CDR3 comprises 13 residues. CDR1 SGHVS and CDR2 FNYEAQ come from the germline V gene.

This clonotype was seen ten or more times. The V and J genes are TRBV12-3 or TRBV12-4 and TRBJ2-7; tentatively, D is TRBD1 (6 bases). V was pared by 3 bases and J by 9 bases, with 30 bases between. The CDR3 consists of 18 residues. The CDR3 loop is CASSLGESRTAVSAGQYF. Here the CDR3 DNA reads TGTGCCAGCAGTTTGGGGGAAAGTCGGACAGCCGTTTCGGCCGGGCAGTACTTC.

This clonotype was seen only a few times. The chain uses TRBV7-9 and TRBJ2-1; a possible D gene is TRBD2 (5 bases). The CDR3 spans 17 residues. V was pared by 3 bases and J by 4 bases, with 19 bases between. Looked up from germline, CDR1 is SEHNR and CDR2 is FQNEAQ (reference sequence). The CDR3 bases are TGTGCCAGCAGCTTGGGCCTCGGGATCCCCCGTTACAATGAGCAGTTCTTC. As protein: CASSLGLGIPRYNEQFF.

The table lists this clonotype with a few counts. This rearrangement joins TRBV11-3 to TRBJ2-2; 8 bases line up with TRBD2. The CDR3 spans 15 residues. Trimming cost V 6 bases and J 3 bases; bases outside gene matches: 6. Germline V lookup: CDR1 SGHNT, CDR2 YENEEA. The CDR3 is CASSRREGDTGELFF. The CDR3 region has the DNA TGTGCCAGCAGTCGACGGGAGGGGGACACCGGGGAGCTGTTTTTT.